The 25 T cell receptor beta chains in this list originate from one sample, sequenced in a study of identifying expanded T cells in peripheral blood (dated by TCRdb to between 2017 and 2020). Receptor libraries were prepared by the immunoSEQ multiplex PCR assay. Sourced from immuneACCESS, this table was stored by TCRdb with only in-frame sequences that have V and J called. A share of the clones is absent; for the studies checked, an unresolved V gene accounts for under half, and the remainder has no known explanation. The sample records 95,000 to 150,000 clones, around four fifths of which are singletons. Together, the top ten hold 3% to 3.5% of the sample. The sample was blood. These receptors all come from a person aged 18 to 75 in good health.

The chain links TRBV5-1 to TRBJ2-1, with 8 bases aligning to TRBD2. The CDR3 length is 16 residues. The V gene's germline CDR1 is SGHRS and CDR2 YFSETQ. Trimming took 4 bases from V and 5 from J; bases not matched to a gene: 11. In nucleotides, the CDR3 is TGCGCCAGCAGCGCTAGAGTAGCGGGGATGGACAATGAGCAGTTCTTC. The encoded protein is CASSARVAGMDNEQFF.

This clone appeared a few times. This rearrangement joins TRBV6-6 to TRBJ2-7; no clear D gene. CDR3 size: 14 residues. Germline V gene data show CDR1 as MNHNY and CDR2 as SVGAGI (reference sequence). Trimming removed 2 bases from V and 2 bases from J, with 10 bases in between. CDR3 in amino acids: CASSYERDTYEQYF. CDR3 bases: TGTGCCAGCAGTTACGAGCGAGACACCTACGAGCAGTACTTC.

The CDR3 nucleotides are TGTGCCAGCAGCTTCCCGGGGAGGCAATCCGGGGAGCTGTTTTTT. Its translation is CASSFPGRQSGELFF. The chain employs TRBV7-8 and TRBJ2-2; D might be TRBD2 (6 bases). The length of the CDR3 is 15 residues. CDR1 is SGHVS, CDR2 FQNEAQ, per germline. V lost 3 bases and J 6 bases, leaving 14 bases between the germline ends.

There are a few counts of this clone. V and J are TRBV5-8 and TRBJ2-7, with TRBD2 as a possible D gene (6 bases). CDR3 length equals 15 residues. V was clipped by 4 bases and J by 3 bases, with 17 bases between them. Per the germline V gene, CDR1 is SGHTS and CDR2 is YDEGEE. CDR3 loop: CASSRDPRGHYEQYF. CDR3 nucleotide sequence: TGTGCCAGCAGCCGAGATCCGCGGGGCCACTACGAGCAGTACTTC.

The chain joins TRBV5-6 to TRBJ1-2, with D hard to call. Germline V gene data show CDR1 as SGHDT and CDR2 as YYEEEE. The V end lost 0 bases, the J end lost 6 bases, and 9 bases lay between the germline ends. The CDR3 runs 13 residues. This chain's CDR3 is CASSLVRRDGYTF. The CDR3 nucleotides read TGTGCCAGCAGCTTGGTGCGCAGAGATGGCTACACCTTC.

This rearrangement joins TRBV11-3 to TRBJ2-2; D ambiguous. The CDR3 consists of 17 residues. Germline V gene lookup returns CDR1 SGHNT and CDR2 YENEEA. V gave up 0 bases and J gave up 2 bases, with 13 bases separating them. The CDR3 region has the DNA TGTGCCAGCAGCTTAGATTATTCGTTGGGTAACACCGGGGAGCTGTTTTTT. Its translation is CASSLDYSLGNTGELFF.

This chain joins TRBV19 and TRBJ1-3, with TRBD1 as a possible D gene (6 bases). Trimming took off 7 bases at V and 4 bases at J, with 23 bases between the two ends. This CDR3 is built from 17 residues. CDR1 is LNHDA and CDR2 is SQIVND in the germline V gene (reference sequence). The CDR3 here is CASKGLGNRVGGNTIYF. Here the CDR3 DNA reads TGTGCCAGTAAAGGACTGGGGAACAGGGTCGGAGGAAACACCATATATTTT.

This chain joins TRBV6-5 and TRBJ1-1; D possibly corresponds to TRBD1 (5 bases). The CDR3 runs to 13 residues. V was shortened by 3 bases and J by 5 bases, with 10 bases between the two germline ends. Germline V CDR1 and CDR2: MNHEY, SVGAGI. The CDR3 protein is CASSYWGRTEAFF. DNA of the CDR3: TGTGCCAGCAGTTATTGGGGACGAACTGAAGCTTTCTTT.

The genes are TRBV6-5 and TRBJ2-5; the match to TRBD2 covers 7 bases. Unmatched junction bases numbered 6, after V lost 0 bases and J lost 5 bases. CDR1 and CDR2 from the germline V gene are MNHEY and SVGAGI. The CDR3 sequence is 15 residues long. The CDR3 sequence is CASSYSDWGGETQYF. The CDR3 bases are TGTGCCAGCAGTTACTCTGATTGGGGGGGTGAGACCCAGTACTTC.

J is TRBJ1-2 and V is TRBV27; D perhaps matches TRBD1 (6 bases). The germline gives CDR1 MNHEY, CDR2 SMNVEV (reference sequence). The CDR3 is 14 amino acids. V was clipped by 5 bases and J by 10 bases, with 20 bases between them. The chain's CDR3 is CASSTTGAGVAYTF. DNA for the CDR3: TGTGCCAGCAGTACCACGGGGGCGGGAGTTGCCTACACCTTC.

The V call is TRBV7-3, the J call TRBJ2-3; D unclear. Germline V gene lookup returns CDR1 SGHTA and CDR2 FQGTGA. The CDR3 loop spans 13 amino acids. Trimming took 1 base from V and 6 from J, leaving 8 bases between them. CDR3 loop: CASSLKPVDTQYF. In DNA, the CDR3 is TGTGCCAGCAGCTTAAAGCCGGTGGATACGCAGTATTTT.

This clone turned up a few times. Within the sample, other DNA sequences also encode this same CDR3. As DNA, the CDR3 is TGTGCCAGCAGCCTACAGGGAAACACTGAAGCTTTCTTT. This codes for CASSLQGNTEAFF. The chain carries TRBV14 and TRBJ1-1, with D possibly being TRBD1 (6 bases). Germline V CDR1 and CDR2: SGHDN, FVKESK. This CDR3 comprises 13 residues. Trimming removed 4 bases at V and 2 bases at J, with 8 bases between. Combining the CDR3 with reference TRBV14 and TRBJ1-1 gives the whole variable domain EAGVTQFPSHSVIEKGQTVTLRCDPISGHDNLYWYRRVMGKEIKFLLHFVKESKQDESGMPNNRFLAERTGGTYSTLKVQPAELEDSGVYFCASSLQGNTEAFFGQGTRLTVV.

This clone was observed once. The V call is TRBV4-3, the J call TRBJ1-1; perhaps TRBD1 as D (6 bases). The germline CDR1 and CDR2 sequences are LGHNA and YSLEER. The V end lost 2 bases, the J end lost 3 bases, and 22 bases lay between the germline ends. This CDR3 is built from 18 residues. The chain's CDR3 is CASSQKRGGTVPDTEAFF. The CDR3 DNA is TGCGCCAGCAGCCAAAAAAGGGGGGGGACCGTCCCCGACACTGAAGCTTTCTTT.

This clone was counted once. The CDR3 reads CASSRTQGGNQPQHF. CDR3 DNA sequence: TGTGCCAGCAGCAGAACACAGGGTGGCAATCAGCCCCAGCATTTT. This chain uses TRBV7-6 with TRBJ1-5; a possible D gene is TRBD1 (6 bases). The CDR3 covers 15 residues. CDR1 is SGHVS and CDR2 is FNYEAQ in the germline V gene. Trimming took 5 bases from V and 2 from J, leaving 13 bases between them.

This chain links TRBV2 with TRBJ2-1; D perhaps matches TRBD2 (5 bases). The CDR3 contains 13 residues. Germline V gives CDR1 SNHLY, CDR2 FYNNEI. The V and J ends lost 6 bases and 4 bases respectively, with 10 bases between them. The CDR3 DNA follows: TGTGCCAGCAGGGACTGGGGTTACAATGAGCAGTTCTTC. As protein: CASRDWGYNEQFF.

There are a few counts of this clone. The chain joins TRBV18 to TRBJ2-3; D gene ambiguous. The CDR3 has 13 residues. Germline V lookup: CDR1 KGHSH, CDR2 LQKENI. Trimming stripped 3 bases from V and 5 bases from J, with 9 bases between. CDR3 sequence: CASSPMPRDTQYF. The DNA for the CDR3 is TGTGCCAGCTCACCGATGCCCAGAGATACGCAGTATTTT.

This clone has at least ten counts. The genes are TRBV5-4 and TRBJ2-7; no reliable D call. The CDR3 length is 14 residues. Per germline, CDR1 SGHNT and CDR2 YYREEE (reference sequence). The V end lost 4 bases, the J end lost 4 bases, and 15 bases lay between the germline ends. The CDR3 nucleotides read TGTGCCAGCAGCCCTCTGCAAGGGATGTACGAGCAGTACTTC. This codes for CASSPLQGMYEQYF.

The genes are TRBV5-1 and TRBJ2-7; D gene unclear. The CDR3 runs 14 residues. The germline V and J ends were trimmed by 4 bases and 3 bases, with 14 bases remaining between them. CDR1 is SGHRS, CDR2 YFSETQ, per germline. CDR3 DNA: TGCGCCAGCAGCCGAATAACAACGGGCTACGAGCAGTACTTC. This encodes CASSRITTGYEQYF.

The chain couples TRBV19 to TRBJ2-3; 15 nucleotides match TRBD2. The J segment lost 4 bases and the V segment lost 5 bases, leaving 7 bases of the junction unmatched. Germline CDR1 is LNHDA and CDR2 is SQIVND (reference sequence). The CDR3 contains 17 residues. CDR3 in amino acids: CASSGTSGGSWADTQYF. The DNA for the CDR3 is TGTGCCAGTAGTGGGACTAGCGGGGGGTCTTGGGCAGATACGCAGTATTTT.

This clone has a handful of counts. The genes are TRBV4-1 and TRBJ1-2; D possibly corresponds to TRBD1 (5 bases). CDR1 and CDR2 (germline): MGHRA, YSYEKL. V gave up 1 base and J gave up 5 bases, with 11 bases separating them. This CDR3 has 14 amino acids. CDR3 region: CASSQADRTYGYTF. The CDR3 DNA follows: TGCGCCAGCAGCCAAGCAGACAGAACTTATGGCTACACCTTC.

The chain recombines TRBV5-1 with TRBJ2-3; TRBD2 might be the D (6 bases). Germline V gene data show CDR1 as SGHRS and CDR2 as YFSETQ. The CDR3 contains 16 residues. The ends were cut back, 1 base at V and 5 bases at J, with 17 bases in the middle. CDR3 residues: CASSLKTRYLKDTQYF. CDR3 in DNA: TGCGCCAGCAGCTTGAAGACTAGATATCTAAAAGATACGCAGTATTTT.

The CDR3 bases are TGCGCCAGCAGCTCACAGGGGTGGGACACTGAAGCTTTCTTT. Translation gives CASSSQGWDTEAFF. The chain joins TRBV5-1 to TRBJ1-1; 7 nucleotides align to TRBD1. With V trimmed by 3 bases and J by 3 bases, 5 bases remained unmatched. This CDR3 has 14 residues. Per germline, CDR1 SGHRS and CDR2 YFSETQ.

The chain combines TRBV18 with TRBJ2-7; D could derive from TRBD1 or TRBD2 (5 bases each). Per the germline V gene, CDR1 is KGHSH and CDR2 is LQKENI. The CDR3 has 13 residues. V was pared by 3 bases and J by 3 bases, with 9 bases between. This CDR3 is CASSPGTLYEQYF. DNA of the CDR3: TGTGCCAGCTCACCCGGGACGCTCTACGAGCAGTACTTC.

This clone has only a few counts. The chain has TRBV10-3 and TRBJ1-2, with TRBD1 matching 7 bases. CDR1 and CDR2 (germline): ENHRY, SYGVKD. Trimming cost V 10 bases and J 8 bases; bases outside gene matches: 7. The CDR3 has 11 amino acids. CDR3 sequence reads: CASGRGDGYTF. Written as DNA, the CDR3 is TGTGCCAGCGGCAGGGGGGACGGCTACACCTTC.

This chain joins TRBV5-5 and TRBJ1-1; D possibly corresponds to TRBD1 (5 bases). The CDR3 consists of 15 residues. The V gene's germline CDR1 is SGHKS and CDR2 YYEKEE (reference sequence). The V and J ends lost 4 bases and 2 bases respectively, with 15 bases between them. This chain's CDR3 is CASSPLGQLNTEAFF. In nucleotides, the CDR3 is TGTGCCAGCAGCCCCCTTGGACAACTTAACACTGAAGCTTTCTTT.